This TCR beta chain was documented in a study of CD8 T cells in ankylosing spondylitis. TCRdb re-called the 5' RACE reads through MiXCR, storing one row per CDR3 protein. In the table there are about 52,000 distinct CDR3 sequences, around 7.4% of which are singletons. A remark on this clonotype: As yet, its antigen is unknown.

Overall study results and limits: In ankylosing spondylitis blood, a motif of eight highly homologous TCR beta variants appeared characteristic.

V was clipped by 1 base and J by 5 bases, with 11 bases between them. The CDR3 is 14 residues long. Germline values: CDR1 SEHNR, CDR2 FQNEAQ (reference sequence). The TCR comes from a female donor with ankylosing spondylitis or in good health (not recorded which). The rearrangement uses TRBV7-9 and TRBJ2-5; D is unresolved. The sequenced sample consisted of blood, either unsorted or a sorted T cell fraction (not recorded which). In DNA, the CDR3 is TGTGCCAGCAGCTTAGGTTCTAGTACTGAGACCCAGTACTTC. This codes for CASSLGSSTETQYF.